This entry lists 27 T cell receptor beta chains sequenced from one sample in a study of cytomegalovirus exposure and HLA in healthy donors. Repertoires were generated with immunoSEQ multiplex PCR, while TCRdb's copy carries only in-frame clones and drops some. This table holds 50,000 or so clones, roughly 89% found once. Sample: PBMCs. The source is a woman aged 18-29 years in good health and CMV-seropositive.

The V and J genes are TRBV5-5 and TRBJ2-3; no firm D call. Germline CDR1 reads SGHKS; CDR2 reads YYEKEE (reference sequence). The CDR3 is 12 amino acids. V lost 3 bases, J lost 2 bases, and 4 bases lay in between. The CDR3 DNA reads TGTGCCAGCAGCTCTCTCACAGATACGCAGTATTTT. It is translated as CASSSLTDTQYF.

As for this clone: The conserved phenylalanine or tryptophan is not found at the CDR3 terminus, so this likely reflects a read error. The DNA is omitted, as the CDR3 cannot be located on it reliably, and the CDR3 follows TCRdb's listing. The chain combines TRBV5-6 with TRBJ2-7; the table's D call, TRBD1, was not checked against the DNA. A total of 11 residues make up the CDR3, ends included. Germline values: CDR1 SGHDT, CDR2 YYEEEE. The CDR3 loop reads CASSLIGTGSL.

V gene TRBV11-3 combines with J gene TRBJ1-3; 7 bases fit TRBD1. Germline CDR1 and CDR2: SGHNT and YENEEA. The CDR3 is 14 residues long. Unmatched junction bases numbered 7, after V lost 7 bases and J lost 4 bases. The CDR3 coding sequence is TGTGCCAGCAACGTACAGGGGTACGGAAACACCATATATTTT. Translating gives CASNVQGYGNTIYF. Drawing the rest from reference TRBV11-3 and TRBJ1-3, the complete variable domain is EAGVVQSPRYKIIEKKQPVAFWCNPISGHNTLYWYLQNLGQGPELLIRYENEEAVDDSQLPKDRFSAERLKGVDSTLKIQPAELGDSAVYLCASNVQGYGNTIYFGEGSWLTVV.

This rearrangement joins TRBV7-9 to TRBJ2-2; unclear D gene. This CDR3 is 13 amino acids long. Germline loops: CDR1 SEHNR, CDR2 FQNEAQ (reference sequence). V was trimmed by 6 bases and J by 8 bases, leaving 13 bases between them. The CDR3 region has the DNA TGTGCCAGCAGTCTAGTTGCCGTGGGGGAGCTGTTTTTT. Its protein is CASSLVAVGELFF.

This rearrangement joins TRBV6-5 to TRBJ1-2; 8 nucleotides agree with TRBD1. After removal of 2 bases from V and 8 bases from J, the junction contained 10 bases not matched to a gene. CDR3 length: 15 residues. Germline-derived CDR1 and CDR2 are MNHEY and SVGAGI. The CDR3 here is CASSYALGQGKGYTF. The CDR3 region has the DNA TGTGCCAGCAGTTACGCATTAGGACAGGGTAAAGGCTACACCTTC.

This chain uses TRBV7-2 with TRBJ2-7; weak D call: TRBD1 (6 bases). Trimming cost V 5 bases and J 6 bases, with 26 bases left between them. Germline V lookup: CDR1 SGHTA, CDR2 FQGNSA. The CDR3 is 17 amino acids. This CDR3 reads CASSVNPQGHRMGEQYF. The DNA of the CDR3 is TGTGCCAGCAGCGTTAACCCCCAGGGACACAGGATGGGCGAGCAGTACTTC.

The chain has TRBV2 and TRBJ2-5, with 7 bases matching TRBD1. This CDR3 region has 13 residues. The trim removed 6 bases at V and 0 bases at J, leaving 1 base unmatched. Germline V gives CDR1 SNHLY, CDR2 FYNNEI. The chain's CDR3 is CASRGQYQETQYF. The CDR3 DNA follows: TGTGCCAGCAGGGGACAGTACCAAGAGACCCAGTACTTC.

The rearrangement uses TRBV27 and TRBJ1-1, with a tentative D call TRBD1 (5 bases). The CDR3 runs to 11 residues. CDR1 and CDR2 from the germline V gene are MNHEY and SMNVEV (reference sequence). The V end lost 2 bases, the J end lost 9 bases, and 7 bases lay between the germline ends. The CDR3 sequence: CASSLGAKAFF. As DNA, the CDR3 is TGTGCCAGCAGTTTAGGGGCGAAAGCTTTCTTT.

CDR3 nucleotides: TGTGCCAGCAGTTACGAGGCCAGATCACCCCTCCACTTT. This codes for CASSYEARSPLHF. This chain uses TRBV6-5 with TRBJ1-6, with unresolved D. The CDR3 is 13 residues long. Trimming cost V 2 bases and J 10 bases, with 9 bases left between them. The germline CDR1 and CDR2 sequences are MNHEY and SVGAGI.

The chain recombines TRBV21-1 with TRBJ2-2; TRBD1, as called in the table, went unchecked against the DNA. TRBV21-1 is a listed pseudogene. The length of the CDR3 is 16 residues. This CDR3 reads CASSKEAREWAGELFF. The CDR3, as DNA: TGTGCCAGCAGCAAAGAGGCCAGGGAATGGGCCGGGGAGCTGTTTTTT.

V is TRBV4-2 and J is TRBJ1-1; 7 nucleotides match TRBD1. The junction had 2 bases not matched to a gene; V was cut back by 0 bases and J by 1 base. The germline CDR1 and CDR2 sequences are LGHNA and YNFKEQ. This CDR3 is 15 amino acids long. As DNA, the CDR3 is TGTGCCAGCAGCCAAGATCCAGGGGGGAACACTGAAGCTTTCTTT. Translated: CASSQDPGGNTEAFF.

The V call is TRBV6-5, the J call TRBJ1-1; 7 positions agree with TRBD1. The CDR3 consists of 15 residues. V trimming: 5 bases; J trimming: 10 bases; junction bases outside the gene matches: 16. CDR1 is MNHEY, CDR2 SVGAGI, per germline. The CDR3 is CASSPRDSYYRRAFF. The CDR3 DNA reads TGTGCCAGCAGTCCCCGGGACAGTTATTACCGCCGAGCTTTCTTT.

The genes are TRBV30 and TRBJ2-3, with 12 bases fitting TRBD1. CDR1 is GTSNPN and CDR2 is SVGIG in the germline V gene (reference sequence). The V gene end was trimmed by 4 bases and the J gene end by 6 bases; junction bases not matched to a gene: 8. CDR3 length: 15 residues. CDR3 protein: CAWIRRDRGRDTQYF. DNA for the CDR3: TGTGCCTGGATTAGGCGGGACAGGGGGCGGGATACGCAGTATTTT.

V is TRBV6-5 and J is TRBJ2-5, with D tentatively TRBD2 (5 bases). Trimming stripped 5 bases from V and 4 bases from J, with 17 bases between. This CDR3 is 15 amino acids long. Germline assignment: CDR1 MNHEY and CDR2 SVGAGI. DNA of the CDR3: TGTGCCAGCAGTCCTTGGTCTAGCCTCCGAGAGACCCAGTACTTC. As protein: CASSPWSSLRETQYF.

The chain couples TRBV7-2 to TRBJ1-1; perhaps TRBD1 as D (5 bases). This CDR3 contains 13 residues. Germline V CDR1 and CDR2: SGHTA, FQGNSA. V lost 4 bases and J lost 4, with 10 bases in between. CDR3: CASSYPGRTEAFF. The CDR3 DNA sequence: TGTGCCAGCAGCTACCCAGGGCGCACTGAAGCTTTCTTT. Combining the CDR3 with reference TRBV7-2 and TRBJ1-1 gives the whole variable domain GAGVSQSPSNKVTEKGKDVELRCDPISGHTALYWYRQSLGQGLEFLIYFQGNSAPDKSGLPSDRFSAERTGGSVSTLTIQRTQQEDSAVYLCASSYPGRTEAFFGQGTRLTVV.

The chain carries TRBV15 and TRBJ2-5; a weak D match, TRBD2 (6 bases). Trimming pared 1 base from V and 13 bases from J, leaving 13 bases between. The CDR3 runs 12 residues. The germline CDR1 and CDR2 sequences are LNHNV and YYDKDF (reference sequence). The CDR3 DNA reads TGTGCCACCAGCAGAGTCAGCGGGTCGATGTACTTC. Translating gives CATSRVSGSMYF.

The CDR3 loop is CAWKTAMNYGYTF. CDR3 DNA: TGTGCCTGGAAAACAGCAATGAACTATGGCTACACCTTC. The chain links TRBV30 to TRBJ1-2, with D hard to call. The CDR3 has 13 residues. Trimming took off 4 bases at V and 2 bases at J, with 11 bases between the two ends. CDR1 and CDR2 from the germline V gene are GTSNPN and SVGIG (reference sequence).

This chain links TRBV4-3 with TRBJ1-5, with no clear D. Trimming pared 0 bases from V and 3 bases from J, leaving 9 bases between. The germline gives CDR1 LGHNA, CDR2 YSLEER. The CDR3 spans 15 residues. CDR3 loop: CASSQEVGNNQPQHF. In DNA, the CDR3 is TGCGCCAGCAGCCAAGAGGTCGGGAACAATCAGCCCCAGCATTTT.

The rearrangement uses TRBV6-5 and TRBJ1-2; TRBD1 matches 7 bases. Germline-derived CDR1 and CDR2 are MNHEY and SVGAGI. The CDR3 consists of 14 residues. V lost 2 bases, J lost 3 bases, and 3 bases stayed unmatched. This chain's CDR3 is CASSYRDRDYGYTF. The CDR3 bases are TGTGCCAGCAGTTACCGCGACAGGGACTATGGCTACACCTTC.

The chain has TRBV4-2 and TRBJ2-3, with 10 bases that match TRBD2. V lost 0 bases, J lost 2 bases, and 8 bases stayed unmatched. The CDR3 sequence is 18 residues long. Germline lookup yields CDR1 LGHNA and CDR2 YNFKEQ. CDR3 in amino acids: CASSQERNSGGTTDTQYF. In DNA form, the CDR3 reads TGTGCCAGCAGCCAAGAACGGAATAGCGGGGGGACCACAGATACGCAGTATTTT.

The V call is TRBV7-9, the J call TRBJ2-5, with D perhaps TRBD2 (7 bases). The CDR3 sequence is 13 residues long. V lost 8 bases to trimming and J lost 2 bases, with 12 bases between them. The germline V gene has CDR1 SEHNR and CDR2 FQNEAQ (reference sequence). For the CDR3, the DNA is TGTGCCAGCCGAAGGGGGGGGCAAGAGACCCAGTACTTC. Translated: CASRRGGQETQYF.

The chain employs TRBV5-4 and TRBJ2-5; 8 bases align to TRBD2. J was trimmed by 2 bases and V by 0 bases; bases with no gene match: 12. From germline, CDR1 is SGHNT and CDR2 YYREEE (reference sequence). The CDR3 runs 18 residues. CDR3 residues: CASSLASTFSGVQETQYF. CDR3 DNA sequence: TGTGCCAGCAGCTTGGCCTCGACGTTTAGCGGGGTTCAAGAGACCCAGTACTTC. Full variable domain (rest looked up from reference TRBV5-4 and TRBJ2-5): ETGVTQSPTHLIKTRGQQVTLRCSSQSGHNTVSWYQQALGQGPQFIFQYYREEENGRGNFPPRFSGLQFPNYSSELNVNALELDDSALYLCASSLASTFSGVQETQYFGPGTRLLVL.

The chain has TRBV5-4 and TRBJ2-7; 8 nucleotides align to TRBD1. The length of the CDR3 is 14 residues. CDR1 SGHNT and CDR2 YYREEE come from the germline V gene (reference sequence). V lost 4 bases to trimming and J lost 3 bases; unmatched junction nucleotides: 6. CDR3 residues: CASSPGQGGYEQYF. CDR3 coding DNA: TGTGCCAGCAGCCCTGGACAGGGAGGCTACGAGCAGTACTTC. The variable domain in full, completed from reference TRBV5-4 and TRBJ2-7, reads ETGVTQSPTHLIKTRGQQVTLRCSSQSGHNTVSWYQQALGQGPQFIFQYYREEENGRGNFPPRFSGLQFPNYSSELNVNALELDDSALYLCASSPGQGGYEQYFGPGTRLTVT.

This chain connects TRBV6-1 to TRBJ2-1, with D tentatively TRBD1 (6 bases). Trimming shortened V by 4 bases and J by 0 bases, and 10 bases separated the two germline ends. In germline, CDR1 is MNHNS, CDR2 SASEGT. This CDR3 region has 15 residues. The CDR3 sequence is CASSADRSSYNEQFF. The CDR3 region has the DNA TGTGCCAGCAGTGCAGACAGGAGCTCCTACAATGAGCAGTTCTTC.

The chain links TRBV7-2 to TRBJ2-1; D is uncertain. Germline V lookup: CDR1 SGHTA, CDR2 FQGNSA. Trimming pared 0 bases from V and 0 bases from J, leaving 6 bases between. CDR3 length: 15 residues. The CDR3 DNA follows: TGTGCCAGCAGCTTAGCGGCTGTCTCCTACAATGAGCAGTTCTTC. It specifies CASSLAAVSYNEQFF.

The gene calls are TRBV2 and TRBJ1-4, with 7 bases lining up with TRBD1. Trimming at V came to 5 bases and at J to 7 bases, leaving 10 bases not matched to a gene. The CDR3 loop spans 15 amino acids. CDR1 and CDR2 from the germline V gene are SNHLY and FYNNEI. CDR3 DNA sequence: TGTGCCAGCAGTTACACCGGGACAGTGAGTGAAAAACTGTTTTTT. It specifies CASSYTGTVSEKLFF.

This chain joins TRBV6-1 and TRBJ2-7; D unresolved. Germline V CDR1 and CDR2: MNHNS, SASEGT. The CDR3 is 12 residues long. V was pared by 3 bases and J by 4 bases, with 7 bases between. In DNA, the CDR3 is TGTGCCAGCAGTGATACCAGGTACGAGCAGTACTTC. Protein sequence: CASSDTRYEQYF.